Each of the 4 T cell receptor beta chains below was sequenced from the same sample in a study of cytomegalovirus exposure and HLA in healthy donors. The primer mix had 60 Vbeta and 13 Jbeta primers. Clones were sequenced by immunoSEQ multiplex PCR, and TCRdb holds only the in-frame ones, with some missing. Of over 50,000 clones detected, about three quarters appear once; the ten largest clones hold around 2.5%. The sequenced material came from PBMCs. Source of these receptors: a female donor in good health and CMV-seronegative.

This clone was detected a few times. The genes are TRBV19 and TRBJ1-5; D is possibly TRBD1 (5 bases). The V and J ends lost 4 bases and 0 bases respectively, with 13 bases between them. Germline-derived CDR1 and CDR2 are LNHDA and SQIVND (reference sequence). The CDR3 contains 16 residues. The CDR3 region has the DNA TGTGCCAGTAGTACACGACAGCCAGGTAGCAATCAGCCCCAGCATTTT. This translates into CASSTRQPGSNQPQHF.

This clone was counted only a few times. The V and J genes are TRBV30 and TRBJ2-1, with 10 bases lining up with TRBD2. CDR1 and CDR2 from the germline V gene are GTSNPN and SVGIG (reference sequence). The ends lost 0 bases at V and 5 bases at J; junction bases unmatched: 4. This CDR3 region has 15 residues. The CDR3 DNA reads as TGTGCCTGGAGTGTGGCTAGCGGGAGTAACAATGAGCAGTTCTTC. Protein: CAWSVASGSNNEQFF.

The chain is built from TRBV6-6 and TRBJ2-7; 7 nucleotides match TRBD1. Germline V lookup: CDR1 MNHNY, CDR2 SVGAGI (reference sequence). This CDR3 spans 13 amino acids. The J segment lost 2 bases and the V segment lost 5 bases, leaving 3 bases of the junction unmatched. For the CDR3, the DNA is TGTGCCAGCAGTAGAGACAGGGCCTACGAGCAGTACTTC. Encoded protein: CASSRDRAYEQYF.

The genes are TRBV5-1 and TRBJ2-7, with 10 bases identical to TRBD1. Trimming cost V 1 base and J 7 bases; bases outside gene matches: 5. Germline V lookup: CDR1 SGHRS, CDR2 YFSETQ. The CDR3 sequence is 14 residues long. The CDR3 loop is CASSLRQGAGEQYF. The CDR3 DNA reads TGCGCCAGCAGCTTGAGACAGGGGGCGGGTGAGCAGTACTTC.